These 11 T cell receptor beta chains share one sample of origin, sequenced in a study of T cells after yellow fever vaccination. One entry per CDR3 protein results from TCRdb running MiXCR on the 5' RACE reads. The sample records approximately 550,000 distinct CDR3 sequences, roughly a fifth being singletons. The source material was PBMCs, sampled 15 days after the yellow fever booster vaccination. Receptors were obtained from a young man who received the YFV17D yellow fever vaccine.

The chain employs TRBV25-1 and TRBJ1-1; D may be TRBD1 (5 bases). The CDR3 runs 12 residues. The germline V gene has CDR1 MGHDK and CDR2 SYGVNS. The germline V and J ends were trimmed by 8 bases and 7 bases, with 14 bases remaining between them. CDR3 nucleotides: TGTGCCAGCGGACTGGGGCGTGGTGAAGCTTTCTTT. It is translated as CASGLGRGEAFF. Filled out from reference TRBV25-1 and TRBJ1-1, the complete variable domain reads EADIYQTPRYLVIGTGKKITLECSQTMGHDKMYWYQQDPGMELHLIHYSYGVNSTEKGDLSSESTVSRIRTEHFPLTLESARPSHTSQYLCASGLGRGEAFFGQGTRLTVV.

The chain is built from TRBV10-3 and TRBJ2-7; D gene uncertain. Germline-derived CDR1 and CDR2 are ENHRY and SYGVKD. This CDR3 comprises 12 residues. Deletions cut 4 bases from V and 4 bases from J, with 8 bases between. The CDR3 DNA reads TGTGCCATCAGTGTCACGAAATACGAGCAGTACTTC. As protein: CAISVTKYEQYF.

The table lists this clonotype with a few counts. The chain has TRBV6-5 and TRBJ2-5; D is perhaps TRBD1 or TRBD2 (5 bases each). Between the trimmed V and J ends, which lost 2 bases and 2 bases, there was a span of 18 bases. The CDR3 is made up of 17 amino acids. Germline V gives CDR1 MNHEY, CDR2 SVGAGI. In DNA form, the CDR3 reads TGTGCCAGCAGTTACCTCTTAAGCCCGGGGCAGCAAGAGACCCAGTACTTC. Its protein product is CASSYLLSPGQQETQYF.

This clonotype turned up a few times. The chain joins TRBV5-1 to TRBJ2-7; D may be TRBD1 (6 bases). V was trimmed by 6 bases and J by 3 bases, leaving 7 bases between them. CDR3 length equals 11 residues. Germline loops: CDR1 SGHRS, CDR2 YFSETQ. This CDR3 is CASTDSYEQYF. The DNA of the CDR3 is TGCGCCAGCACGGACAGCTACGAGCAGTACTTC.

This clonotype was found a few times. Here the CDR3 reads CSASGQAGRNTIYF. Here the CDR3 DNA reads TGCAGTGCCTCAGGACAGGCAGGAAGAAACACCATATATTTT. V is TRBV20-1 and J is TRBJ1-3, with TRBD1 matching over 7 bases. In germline, CDR1 is DFQATT, CDR2 SNEGSKA (reference sequence). The CDR3 contains 14 residues. J lost 5 bases, V lost 6 bases, and 10 bases had no gene match.

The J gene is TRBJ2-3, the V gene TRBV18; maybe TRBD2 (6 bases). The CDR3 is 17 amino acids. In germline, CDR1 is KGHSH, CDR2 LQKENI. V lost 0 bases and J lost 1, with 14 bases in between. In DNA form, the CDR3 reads TGTGCCAGCTCACCACCGGGGTCGGGAGTTGGCACAGATACGCAGTATTTT. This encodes CASSPPGSGVGTDTQYF.

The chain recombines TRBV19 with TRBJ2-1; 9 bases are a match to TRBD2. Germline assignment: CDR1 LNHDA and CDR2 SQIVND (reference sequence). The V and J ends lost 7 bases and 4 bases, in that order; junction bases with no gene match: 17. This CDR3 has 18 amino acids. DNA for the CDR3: TGTGCCAGTACCGATCGGGGGAAAGCGGGAGGCGGTTACAATGAGCAGTTCTTC. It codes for CASTDRGKAGGGYNEQFF. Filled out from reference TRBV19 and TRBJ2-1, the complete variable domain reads DGGITQSPKYLFRKEGQNVTLSCEQNLNHDAMYWYRQDPGQGLRLIYYSQIVNDFQKGDIAEGYSVSREKKESFPLTVTSAQKNPTAFYLCASTDRGKAGGGYNEQFFGPGTRLTVL.

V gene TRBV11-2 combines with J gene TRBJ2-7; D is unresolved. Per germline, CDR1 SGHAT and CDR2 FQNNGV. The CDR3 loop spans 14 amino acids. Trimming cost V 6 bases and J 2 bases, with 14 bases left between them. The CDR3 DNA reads TGTGCCAGCAGTACATCCCTTGGGGCCTACGAGCAGTACTTC. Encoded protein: CASSTSLGAYEQYF.

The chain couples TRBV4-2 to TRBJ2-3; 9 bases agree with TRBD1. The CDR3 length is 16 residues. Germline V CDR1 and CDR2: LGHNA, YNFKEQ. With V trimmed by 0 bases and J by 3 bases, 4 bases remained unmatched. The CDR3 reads CASSQDRDRVTDTQYF. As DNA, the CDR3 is TGTGCCAGCAGCCAAGATAGGGACAGGGTAACAGATACGCAGTATTTT.

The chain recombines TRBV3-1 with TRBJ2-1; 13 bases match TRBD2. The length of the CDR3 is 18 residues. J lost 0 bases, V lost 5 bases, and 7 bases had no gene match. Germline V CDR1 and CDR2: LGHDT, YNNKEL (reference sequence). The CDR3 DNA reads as TGTGCCAGCAGCTATCCGACTAGCGGGAGGAGCTCCTACAATGAGCAGTTCTTC. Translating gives CASSYPTSGRSSYNEQFF.

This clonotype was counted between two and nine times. DNA of the CDR3: TGCGCCAGCAGCTTGGGGGGTGCCCCTGCCAACGTCCTGACTTTC. Its translation is CASSLGGAPANVLTF. The rearrangement uses TRBV5-1 and TRBJ2-6; D is unresolved. This CDR3 is 15 amino acids long. The germline gives CDR1 SGHRS, CDR2 YFSETQ. The V and J ends lost 0 bases and 7 bases respectively, with 11 bases between them.